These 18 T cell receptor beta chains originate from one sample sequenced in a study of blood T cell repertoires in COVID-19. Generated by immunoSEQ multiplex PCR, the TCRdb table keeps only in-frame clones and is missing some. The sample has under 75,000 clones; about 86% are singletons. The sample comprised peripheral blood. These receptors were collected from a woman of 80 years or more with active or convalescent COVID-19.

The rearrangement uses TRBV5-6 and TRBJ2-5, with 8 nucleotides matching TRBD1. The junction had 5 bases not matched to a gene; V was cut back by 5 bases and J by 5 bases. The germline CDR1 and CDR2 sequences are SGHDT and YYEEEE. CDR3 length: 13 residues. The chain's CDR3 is CASRLTGGETQYF. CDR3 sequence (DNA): TGTGCCAGCAGACTTACAGGGGGGGAGACCCAGTACTTC.

The CDR3 DNA sequence: TGTGCCAGCAGTCAATTGACAGGGGGCAGTCAGCCCCAGCATTTT. This encodes CASSQLTGGSQPQHF. The chain links TRBV28 to TRBJ1-5, with 10 bases fitting TRBD1. With 5 bases clipped from V and 6 bases from J, the junction kept 7 bases outside the gene matches. The CDR3 has 15 residues. CDR1 and CDR2 from the germline V gene are MDHEN and SYDVKM.

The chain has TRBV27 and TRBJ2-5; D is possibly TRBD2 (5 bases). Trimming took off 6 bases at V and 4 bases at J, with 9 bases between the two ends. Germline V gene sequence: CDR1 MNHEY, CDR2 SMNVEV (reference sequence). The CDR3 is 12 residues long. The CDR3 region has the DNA TGTGCCAGCAGCCCGGGGTTAGAGACCCAGTACTTC. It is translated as CASSPGLETQYF.

The CDR3 bases are TGTGCCAGCAGTTCAACGAGGAAGAGGTCGTTAGCTAACTATGGCTACACCTTC. It codes for CASSSTRKRSLANYGYTF. The chain couples TRBV6-2 or TRBV6-3 to TRBJ1-2, with D unresolved. V lost 4 bases and J lost 0, with 21 bases in between. The germline V gene has CDR1 MNHEY and CDR2 SVGEGT. This CDR3 has 18 amino acids.

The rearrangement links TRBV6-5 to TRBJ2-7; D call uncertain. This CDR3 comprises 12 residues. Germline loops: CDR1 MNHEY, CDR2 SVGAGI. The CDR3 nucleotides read TGTGTCTCTTGGGCTACCCTAAACGAGCAGTACTTC. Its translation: CVSWATLNEQYF.

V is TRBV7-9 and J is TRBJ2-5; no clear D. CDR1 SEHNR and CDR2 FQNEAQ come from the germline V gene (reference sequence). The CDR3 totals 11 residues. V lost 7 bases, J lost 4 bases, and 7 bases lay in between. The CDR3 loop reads CASTFRETQYF. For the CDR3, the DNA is TGTGCCAGCACCTTTCGAGAGACCCAGTACTTC.

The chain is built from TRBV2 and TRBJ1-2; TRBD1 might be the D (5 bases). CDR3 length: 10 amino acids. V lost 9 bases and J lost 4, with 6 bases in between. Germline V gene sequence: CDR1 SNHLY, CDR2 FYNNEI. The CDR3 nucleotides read TGTGCCAGTAGGGGCTATGGCTACACCTTC. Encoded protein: CASRGYGYTF.

This CDR3 is CASSLGRGRDQETQYF. The DNA of the CDR3 is TGTGCCAGCAGCTTGGGTAGGGGGAGGGACCAAGAGACCCAGTACTTC. The chain joins TRBV5-4 to TRBJ2-5; weak D call: TRBD2 (7 bases). The CDR3 is 16 amino acids. V lost 0 bases, J lost 0 bases, and 12 bases lay in between. CDR1 and CDR2 from the germline V gene are SGHNT and YYREEE (reference sequence).

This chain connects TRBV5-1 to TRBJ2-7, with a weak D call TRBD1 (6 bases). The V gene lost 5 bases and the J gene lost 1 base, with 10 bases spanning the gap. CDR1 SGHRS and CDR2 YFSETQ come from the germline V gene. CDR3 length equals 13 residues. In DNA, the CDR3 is TGCGCCAGCAGTGGGCAGGGGTCCTACGAGCAGTACTTC. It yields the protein CASSGQGSYEQYF.

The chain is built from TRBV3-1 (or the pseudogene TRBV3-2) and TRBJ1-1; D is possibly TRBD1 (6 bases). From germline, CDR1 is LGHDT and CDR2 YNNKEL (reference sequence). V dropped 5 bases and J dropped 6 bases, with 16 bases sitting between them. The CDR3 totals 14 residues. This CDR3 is CASSSPGQRAEAFF. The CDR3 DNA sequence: TGTGCCAGCAGCTCTCCAGGACAGAGAGCTGAAGCTTTCTTT.

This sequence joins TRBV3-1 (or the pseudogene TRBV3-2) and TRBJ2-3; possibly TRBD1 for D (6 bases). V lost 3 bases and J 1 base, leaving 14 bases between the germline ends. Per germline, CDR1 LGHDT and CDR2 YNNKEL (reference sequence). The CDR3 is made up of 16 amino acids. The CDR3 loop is CASSHKTRQGTDTQYF. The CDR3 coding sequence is TGTGCCAGCAGCCACAAAACCCGACAGGGCACAGATACGCAGTATTTT.

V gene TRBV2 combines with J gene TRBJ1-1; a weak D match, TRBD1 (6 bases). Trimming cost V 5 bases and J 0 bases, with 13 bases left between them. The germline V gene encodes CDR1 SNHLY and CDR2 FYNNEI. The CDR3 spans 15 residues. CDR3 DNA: TGTGCCAGCAGTATACAGGGCACCTTGAACACTGAAGCTTTCTTT. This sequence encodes CASSIQGTLNTEAFF.

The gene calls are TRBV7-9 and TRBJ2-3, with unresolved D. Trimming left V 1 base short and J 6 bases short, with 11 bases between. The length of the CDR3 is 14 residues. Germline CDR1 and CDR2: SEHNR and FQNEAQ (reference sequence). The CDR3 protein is CASSLVRLPDTQYF. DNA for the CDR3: TGTGCCAGCAGCTTAGTGCGTTTACCGGATACGCAGTATTTT.

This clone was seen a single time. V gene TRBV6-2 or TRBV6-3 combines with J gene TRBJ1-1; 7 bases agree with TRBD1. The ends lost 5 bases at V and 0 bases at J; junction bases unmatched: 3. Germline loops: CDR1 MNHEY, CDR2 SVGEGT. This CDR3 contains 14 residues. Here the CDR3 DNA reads TGTGCCAGCAGTGAGGGACAGATGAACACTGAAGCTTTCTTT. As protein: CASSEGQMNTEAFF.

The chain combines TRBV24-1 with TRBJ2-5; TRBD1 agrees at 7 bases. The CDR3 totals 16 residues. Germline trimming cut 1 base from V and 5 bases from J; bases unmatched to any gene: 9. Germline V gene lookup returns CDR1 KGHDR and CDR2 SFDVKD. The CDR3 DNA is TGTGCCACCAGTGATTTACAGGGGACCCTAGGGGAGACCCAGTACTTC. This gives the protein CATSDLQGTLGETQYF.

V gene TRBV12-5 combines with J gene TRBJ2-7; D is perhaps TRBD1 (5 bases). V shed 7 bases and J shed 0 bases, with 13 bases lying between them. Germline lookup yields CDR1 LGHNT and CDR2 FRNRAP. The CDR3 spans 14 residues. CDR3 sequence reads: CASVPDSSSYEQYF. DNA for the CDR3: TGTGCTAGTGTTCCAGACAGTAGCTCCTACGAGCAGTACTTC.

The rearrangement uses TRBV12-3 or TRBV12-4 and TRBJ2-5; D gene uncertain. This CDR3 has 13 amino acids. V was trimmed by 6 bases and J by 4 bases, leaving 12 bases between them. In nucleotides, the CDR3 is TGTGCCAGCAGACCCGGTCCCGTAGAGACCCAGTACTTC. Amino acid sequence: CASRPGPVETQYF.

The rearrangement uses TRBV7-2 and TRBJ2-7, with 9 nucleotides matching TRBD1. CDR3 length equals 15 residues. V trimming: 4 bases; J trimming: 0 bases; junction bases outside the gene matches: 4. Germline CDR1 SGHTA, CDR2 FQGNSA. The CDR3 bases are TGTGCCAGCAGCTCCCCGACAGGGGGCTCCTACGAGCAGTACTTC. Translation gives CASSSPTGGSYEQYF.